Listed below are T cell receptor beta chains from one sample, sequenced in a study of breast tumors, draining lymph nodes, adjacent tissues. TCRdb analysed the multiplex PCR reads with MiXCR anew, one entry per CDR3 protein. The data contain about 35,000 distinct CDR3 sequences, 35% to 40% of them singletons. What was sequenced was breast tumor tissue. Source of these receptors: a female donor with breast cancer. Some clones in this sample may be carry-over from other donors' samples. Each CDR3 is given with its conserved first and last residue. The order of the fields is CDR3 length, D gene, clone size, V gene, J gene, CDR3 protein, CDR3 DNA. A D gene is named only where the DNA matches it firmly. Size is stated for part of the rows, as once, few or many counts, or as a class when the clone is expanded.

>15|TRBD2|many|TRBV19|TRBJ2-1
CASRSLAGGTNEQFF
TGTGCCAGTAGGAGCCTAGCGGGAGGGACGAATGAGCAGTTCTTC
>16|-|many|TRBV20-1|TRBJ1-6
CSARDPAGAAFSPLHF
TGCAGTGCTAGAGATCCTGCGGGGGCAGCGTTTTCACCCCTCCACTTT
>17|TRBD2|many|TRBV14|TRBJ2-1
CASSQGIAGALYNEQFF
TGTGCCAGCAGCCAAGGGATAGCGGGAGCCCTCTACAATGAGCAGTTCTTC
>14|-|few|TRBV20-1|TRBJ1-4
CSATPTGQNEKLFF
TGCAGTGCTACTCCGACAGGCCAGAATGAAAAACTGTTTTTT
>14|TRBD1|many|TRBV20-1|TRBJ2-7
CSAKGQGDSYEQYF
TGCAGTGCTAAGGGACAGGGGGACTCCTACGAGCAGTACTTC
>14|-|-|TRBV19|TRBJ2-2
CASRDQPNTGELFF
TGTGCCAGTAGAGATCAGCCGAACACCGGGGAGCTGTTTTTT
>18|TRBD1|many|TRBV20-1|TRBJ2-7
CSAKALGQGKEPSYEQYF
TGCAGTGCCAAAGCCCTGGGACAGGGGAAAGAACCCTCCTACGAGCAGTACTTC
>14|-|-|TRBV19|TRBJ1-5
CASSIPGNNQPQHF
TGTGCCAGTAGTATACCGGGGAATAATCAGCCCCAGCATTTT
>12|-|many|TRBV6-1|TRBJ1-2
CASSEAIGGYTF
TGTGCCAGCAGTGAAGCGATCGGAGGCTACACCTTC
>16|-|-|TRBV20-1|TRBJ1-6
CSARDTGRSYNSPLHF
TGCAGTGCTAGGGACACAGGCCGCTCCTATAATTCACCCCTCCACTTT
>17|TRBD2|many|TRBV19|TRBJ2-3
CASSTPGLAASTDTQYF
TGTGCCAGTAGTACCCCCGGTCTAGCGGCTAGCACAGATACGCAGTATTTT
>18|TRBD2|-|TRBV7-2|TRBJ2-4
CASSFPDSGGIAKNIQYF
TGTGCCAGCAGCTTCCCCGATAGCGGGGGAATAGCCAAAAACATTCAGTACTTC
>14|-|-|TRBV15|TRBJ2-7
CATSNGGGSYEQYF
TGTGCCACCAGCAACGGAGGGGGCTCCTACGAGCAGTACTTC
>15|TRBD2|-|TRBV4-3|TRBJ2-3
CASSQGTRGTDTQYF
TGCGCCAGCAGCCAAGGGACTAGGGGCACAGATACGCAGTATTTT
>14|TRBD2|many|TRBV19|TRBJ2-1
CASSLVAGNNEQFF
TGTGCCAGTAGTTTAGTAGCGGGGAACAATGAGCAGTTCTTC
>15|TRBD2|-|TRBV5-1|TRBJ2-1
CASSPGLAGVNEQFF
TGCGCCAGCAGCCCGGGACTAGCGGGAGTGAATGAGCAGTTCTTC
>15|-|once|TRBV19|TRBJ1-2
CASGKNPGANYGYTF
TGTGCCAGTGGCAAAAATCCGGGAGCTAACTATGGCTACACCTTC
>14|-|-|TRBV20-1|TRBJ2-7
CSANGPKNSYEQYF
TGCAGTGCTAATGGACCGAAAAACTCCTACGAGCAGTACTTC
>13|-|-|TRBV19|TRBJ2-2
CASSNRSTGELFF
TGTGCCAGTAGCAATAGGAGCACCGGGGAGCTGTTTTTT
>18|TRBD2|many|TRBV7-6|TRBJ2-1
CASSLSGRVLAAYNEQFF
TGTGCCAGCAGCCTTAGCGGGAGGGTTCTCGCGGCCTACAATGAGCAGTTCTTC
>14|-|-|TRBV27|TRBJ1-5
CASSLVGGTQPQHF
TGTGCCAGCAGTTTAGTCGGGGGAACTCAGCCCCAGCATTTT
>15|-|-|TRBV4-2|TRBJ1-3
CASGQEMSPGNTIYF
TGTGCCAGCGGCCAAGAGATGAGCCCCGGAAACACCATATATTTT
>15|TRBD2|-|TRBV7-2|TRBJ2-3
CASSTSGRIADTQYF
TGTGCCAGCAGCACTAGCGGGAGGATCGCAGATACGCAGTATTTT
>14|TRBD2|medium-sized|TRBV7-2|TRBJ2-3
CASSLVAGADTQYF
TGTGCCAGCAGCTTAGTGGCGGGAGCAGATACGCAGTATTTT
>14|TRBD2|many|TRBV25-1|TRBJ2-1
CAEPSGRPYNEQFF
TGTGCGGAACCAAGCGGGAGGCCCTACAATGAGCAGTTCTTC
>12|-|few|TRBV30|TRBJ2-2
CARLEVAGELFF
TGTGCCCGCCTGGAAGTTGCCGGGGAGCTGTTTTTT
>17|TRBD1|few|TRBV4-1|TRBJ2-1
CASSHGQGLTSYNEQFF
TGCGCCAGCAGCCACGGACAGGGTCTCACCTCCTACAATGAGCAGTTCTTC
>16|-|many|TRBV6-2/TRBV6-3|TRBJ1-5
CASRPSQGFGNQPQHF
TGTGCCAGCAGACCCTCTCAGGGTTTTGGGAATCAGCCCCAGCATTTT
>16|TRBD1|many|TRBV7-2|TRBJ2-3
CASSLGGTGASDTQYF
TGTGCCAGCAGCTTAGGTGGGACAGGGGCCTCAGATACGCAGTATTTT
>20|TRBD2|many|TRBV11-3|TRBJ2-1
CASSLAAGTSGRATYNEQFF
TGTGCCAGCAGCTTAGCGGCCGGGACTAGCGGGAGGGCCACCTACAATGAGCAGTTCTTC
>13|-|many|TRBV19|TRBJ2-1
CASSIDSERRQFF
TGTGCCAGTAGTATAGACTCAGAGAGGCGGCAGTTCTTC
>14|-|-|TRBV12-3/TRBV12-4|TRBJ2-7
CASSLGNTGNEQYF
TGTGCCAGCAGTTTAGGAAATACAGGGAACGAGCAGTACTTC
>14|-|-|TRBV19|TRBJ2-2
CASSAGVSSGELFF
TGTGCCAGTAGTGCAGGGGTAAGCTCCGGGGAGCTGTTTTTT
>14|TRBD1|many|TRBV3-1|TRBJ1-6
CASSLTGGGSPLHF
TGTGCCAGCAGCCTTACAGGGGGCGGTTCACCCCTCCACTTT
>15|TRBD1|many|TRBV6-1|TRBJ1-5
CASSPGQGLNQPQHF
TGTGCCAGCAGCCCGGGACAGGGGTTAAATCAGCCCCAGCATTTT
>11|-|-|TRBV6-5|TRBJ2-4
CASSYGNIQYF
TGTGCCAGCAGTTACGGAAACATTCAGTACTTC
>14|-|-|TRBV20-1|TRBJ1-3
CSAPGTGPGNTIYF
TGCAGTGCCCCAGGGACCGGTCCAGGAAACACCATATATTTT
>13|-|many|TRBV27|TRBJ2-7
CASSFSGANEQYF
TGTGCCAGCAGTTTCTCAGGGGCTAACGAGCAGTACTTC
>17|-|many|TRBV11-1|TRBJ2-3
CASSFPRGSVSTDTQYF
TGTGCCAGCAGCTTCCCCAGAGGTAGCGTTAGCACAGATACGCAGTATTTT
>14|-|-|TRBV28|TRBJ1-2
CASSLAELNYGYTF
TGTGCCAGCAGTTTGGCAGAATTGAACTATGGCTACACCTTC
>14|-|many|TRBV19|TRBJ2-1
CASSERGSYNEQFF
TGTGCCAGTAGTGAGAGGGGCTCCTACAATGAGCAGTTCTTC
>14|-|-|TRBV6-1|TRBJ1-4
CASSEGGVNEKLFF
TGTGCCAGCAGTGAAGGAGGGGTTAATGAAAAACTGTTTTTT
>13|-|few|TRBV27|TRBJ2-5
CASGTGGGETQYF
TGTGCCAGCGGTACAGGGGGGGGGGAGACCCAGTACTTC
>17|TRBD2|many|TRBV5-6|TRBJ2-7
CASSSIGTSGSSYEQYF
TGTGCCAGCAGCTCGATCGGGACTAGCGGGAGTTCCTACGAGCAGTACTTC
>14|TRBD2|-|TRBV4-2|TRBJ2-7
CASSFGTSGIEQYF
TGTGCCAGCAGCTTCGGGACTAGCGGGATCGAGCAGTACTTC
>13|TRBD2|many|TRBV20-1|TRBJ2-3
CSAGGTSSDTQYF
TGCAGTGCGGGCGGGACTAGTTCGGATACGCAGTATTTT
>16|TRBD1|few|TRBV6-2/TRBV6-3|TRBJ1-5
CASSPDRGRGNQPQHF
TGTGCCAGCAGCCCGGACAGGGGGAGAGGAAATCAGCCCCAGCATTTT
>13|-|-|TRBV30|TRBJ2-3
CAWRASSTDTQYF
TGTGCCTGGAGGGCGTCTAGCACAGATACGCAGTATTTT
>12|TRBD1|-|TRBV19|TRBJ2-1
CASSTTGGRRFF
TGTGCCAGTAGTACGACAGGGGGCAGGCGGTTCTTC
>12|-|many|TRBV5-4|TRBJ2-3
CASSLMTDTQYF
TGTGCCAGCAGCTTGATGACAGATACGCAGTATTTT
>13|-|many|TRBV14|TRBJ2-7
CASSLVGGYEQYF
TGTGCCAGCAGCCTGGTGGGAGGATACGAGCAGTACTTC
>15|-|many|TRBV11-1|TRBJ2-1
CASSFWGEGDNEQFF
TGTGCCAGCAGCTTCTGGGGAGAAGGGGACAATGAGCAGTTCTTC
>14|TRBD2|-|TRBV20-1|TRBJ2-3
CSATTSGITDTQYF
TGCAGTGCCACGACTAGCGGGATCACAGATACGCAGTATTTT
>12|TRBD1|many|TRBV20-1|TRBJ1-5
CSAKTGNQPQHF
TGCAGTGCTAAGACAGGGAATCAGCCCCAGCATTTT
>15|TRBD1|many|TRBV7-6|TRBJ1-2
CASSLSPQGVYGYTF
TGTGCCAGCAGCTTATCCCCGCAGGGGGTCTATGGCTACACCTTC